The entry that follows covers one TCR beta chain sequence. Antigen unknown. CDR1 and CDR2 (germline): SGHNT, YYREEE (reference sequence). This CDR3 spans 16 amino acids. V was pared by 5 bases and J by 3 bases, with 7 bases of the junction left unmatched. Each of the CD4+ naive, central memory, regulatory and stem cell-like memory populations was sorted via CD45RO/CCR7/CD25/CD127/CD95/CD27. Every isolated RNA sample was fully reverse transcribed, so sequencing captured expressed TCRB transcripts. The method was immunoSEQ multiplex PCR; TCRdb's version includes in-frame clones alone and lacks a portion of them. The repertoire consists of under 400,000 clones, with 14% occurring once and the leading ten covering over 5.5%. The sample comes from a study of beta chain features in type 1 diabetes. Study at large: Researchers looked at fewer than 110 million sorted cells across all samples.

Whole-study findings and limits: When Type 1 diabetes patients were examined, their TCRB CDR3s proved moderately but significantly shorter in all four CD4+ subsets. VDJ junctions from type 1 diabetes patients carried fewer insertions and larger deletions.

This clonotype originated in a man between 25 and 39 years old in good health. The sample comprised central memory CD4+ T cells from blood. The V and J genes are TRBV5-4 and TRBJ2-1; 11 bases align to TRBD2. The CDR3 DNA follows: TGTGCCAGCAGACAAACTAGCGGGAGCATCTACAATGAGCAGTTCTTC. Amino acids: CASRQTSGSIYNEQFF.